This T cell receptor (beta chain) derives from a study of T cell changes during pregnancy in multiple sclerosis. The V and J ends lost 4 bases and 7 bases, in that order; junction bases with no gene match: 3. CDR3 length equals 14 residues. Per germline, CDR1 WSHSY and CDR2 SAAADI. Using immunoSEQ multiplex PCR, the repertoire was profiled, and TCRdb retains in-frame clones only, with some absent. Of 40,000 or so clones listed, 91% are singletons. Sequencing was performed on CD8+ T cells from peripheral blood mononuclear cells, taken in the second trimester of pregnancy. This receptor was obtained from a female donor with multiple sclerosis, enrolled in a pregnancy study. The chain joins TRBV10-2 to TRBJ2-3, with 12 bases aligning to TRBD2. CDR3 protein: CASSAGLAGYTQYF. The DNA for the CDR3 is TGCGCCAGCAGTGCGGGACTAGCGGGCTATACGCAGTATTTT.